This entry lists 31 T cell receptor beta chains sequenced from one sample in a study of identical twins. TCRdb independently ran MiXCR on the 5' RACE reads; one entry per CDR3 protein. The sample has roughly 230,000 distinct CDR3 sequences, roughly 8.7% seen once. Another study also made use of these data, one on yellow fever vaccine responses in identical twins.

The sequencing input was CD8+ T cells sorted from blood. These TCRs come from a woman between 18 and 30 years old in good health.

This clonotype was seen many times. The chain recombines TRBV6-2 or TRBV6-3 with TRBJ2-1; weak D call: TRBD1 (6 bases). Per germline, CDR1 MNHEY and CDR2 SVGEGT. CDR3 length equals 12 residues. Trimming stripped 6 bases from V and 8 bases from J, with 11 bases between. The CDR3, as DNA: TGTGCCAGCAGAACAGGGCAGGATGAGCAGTTCTTC. This codes for CASRTGQDEQFF.

The chain has TRBV7-9 and TRBJ2-1, with D possibly TRBD2 on 8 matching bases. Germline V gene data show CDR1 as SEHNR and CDR2 as FQNEAQ (reference sequence). The germline V and J ends were trimmed by 4 bases and 7 bases, with 20 bases remaining between them. The CDR3 has 16 amino acids. CDR3 residues: CASSSEGAGGPNEQFF. CDR3 DNA sequence: TGTGCCAGCAGCTCCGAGGGGGCGGGAGGCCCTAATGAGCAGTTCTTC.

This clonotype was detected only a few times. As DNA, the CDR3 is TGCGCCAGCAGCCAAGATCGGACGCTCTACAATGAGCAGTTCTTC. Its protein is CASSQDRTLYNEQFF. This chain connects TRBV4-3 to TRBJ2-1; D not certain. This CDR3 comprises 15 residues. CDR1 LGHNA and CDR2 YSLEER come from the germline V gene. V was clipped by 0 bases and J by 3 bases, with 9 bases between them.

This clonotype appeared a few times. This chain joins TRBV7-9 and TRBJ2-7, with no clear D. The CDR3 sequence is 15 residues long. The V gene's germline CDR1 is SEHNR and CDR2 FQNEAQ (reference sequence). V was clipped by 2 bases and J by 3 bases, with 14 bases between them. CDR3 DNA: TGTGCCAGCAGCTTAAGACTCGCTGATCACTACGAGCAGTACTTC. Amino acid sequence: CASSLRLADHYEQYF.

The rearrangement uses TRBV12-3 or TRBV12-4 and TRBJ2-3; TRBD2 agrees at 9 bases. CDR3 length: 16 residues. The trim removed 6 bases at V and 2 bases at J, leaving 9 bases unmatched. CDR3 in amino acids: CASSRRGGRATDTQYF. The CDR3 DNA is TGTGCCAGCAGCAGGAGGGGCGGGAGGGCCACAGATACGCAGTATTTT.

The chain uses TRBV28 and TRBJ2-7; D is undetermined. This CDR3 spans 19 amino acids. From germline, CDR1 is MDHEN and CDR2 SYDVKM. Trimming shortened V by 4 bases and J by 0 bases, and 25 bases separated the two germline ends. The CDR3 protein is CASSWPSLYEQPGSYEQYF. The CDR3 DNA reads as TGTGCCAGCAGTTGGCCGTCCCTCTACGAACAGCCTGGCTCCTACGAGCAGTACTTC.

The V call is TRBV7-2, the J call TRBJ2-2; unclear D gene. Germline values: CDR1 SGHTA, CDR2 FQGNSA. Trimming removed 1 base from V and 6 bases from J, with 6 bases in between. This CDR3 region has 13 residues. In DNA, the CDR3 is TGTGCCAGCAGCTTAGATTGGGCCGGGGAGCTGTTTTTT. It yields the protein CASSLDWAGELFF.

J is TRBJ2-3 and V is TRBV6-5, with 7 bases that match TRBD2. Germline V gene lookup returns CDR1 MNHEY and CDR2 SVGAGI. With 4 bases clipped from V and 3 bases from J, the junction kept 4 bases outside the gene matches. This CDR3 is 14 amino acids long. CDR3 sequence: CASSWAGATDTQYF. In DNA form, the CDR3 reads TGTGCCAGCAGTTGGGCGGGAGCAACAGATACGCAGTATTTT.

This clonotype was picked up a small number of times. This chain connects TRBV9 to TRBJ2-1; D call uncertain. The CDR3 spans 14 residues. V was trimmed by 0 bases and J by 8 bases, leaving 12 bases between them. Germline loops: CDR1 SGDLS, CDR2 YYNGEE. CDR3 nucleotides: TGTGCCAGCAGCGTAGTCGGTAGACCCGATGAGCAGTTCTTC. Residues: CASSVVGRPDEQFF.

A few counts support this clonotype. V is TRBV5-4 and J is TRBJ2-7; TRBD2 aligns across 10 bases. The CDR3 loop spans 14 amino acids. Trimming cost V 2 bases and J 6 bases; bases outside gene matches: 5. In germline, CDR1 is SGHNT, CDR2 YYREEE (reference sequence). The DNA for the CDR3 is TGTGCCAGCAGCTTAGGACTAGCGGCCGTCGAGCAGTACTTC. This encodes CASSLGLAAVEQYF.

This clonotype was seen ten or more times. V is TRBV29-1 and J is TRBJ2-3; TRBD1 agrees at 7 bases. The CDR3 extends over 13 amino acids. The ends lost 6 bases at V and 3 bases at J; junction bases unmatched: 6. Germline CDR1 and CDR2: SQVTM and ANQGSEA. The CDR3 region is CSVTGISTDTQYF. The CDR3 nucleotides are TGCAGCGTGACAGGGATTTCGACAGATACGCAGTATTTT.

The sample holds many counts of this clonotype. The V gene is TRBV25-1, the J gene TRBJ1-1, with D possibly matching TRBD1 (5 bases). Trimming pared 2 bases from V and 5 bases from J, leaving 12 bases between. This CDR3 region has 14 residues. Germline V gene lookup returns CDR1 MGHDK and CDR2 SYGVNS. The CDR3: CASSEAGWGTEAFF. The CDR3 bases are TGTGCCAGCAGTGAAGCGGGTTGGGGGACTGAAGCTTTCTTT.

V is TRBV4-1 and J is TRBJ2-5, with D unresolved. Germline V gives CDR1 MGHRA, CDR2 YSYEKL. V was cut by 0 bases and J by 5 bases, with 10 bases left in between. This CDR3 is 14 amino acids long. The CDR3 coding sequence is TGCGCCAGCAGCCAAGAAGCCCGGTGGGAGACCCAGTACTTC. Amino acid sequence: CASSQEARWETQYF.

The rearrangement joins TRBV15 to TRBJ2-2; unclear D gene. This CDR3 has 14 residues. In germline, CDR1 is LNHNV, CDR2 YYDKDF (reference sequence). The germline V and J ends were trimmed by 0 bases and 7 bases, with 9 bases remaining between them. The CDR3 region is CATSRDRVGGELFF. CDR3 sequence (DNA): TGTGCCACCAGCAGAGATAGGGTCGGCGGGGAGCTGTTTTTT.

The gene calls are TRBV7-9 and TRBJ2-7; D may be TRBD2 (6 bases). This CDR3 has 13 amino acids. CDR1 SEHNR and CDR2 FQNEAQ come from the germline V gene (reference sequence). Deletions cut 5 bases from V and 5 bases from J, with 13 bases between. CDR3 sequence reads: CASSPRWRDEQYF. Written as DNA, the CDR3 is TGTGCCAGCAGCCCCCGTTGGAGGGACGAGCAGTACTTC.

This clonotype came up many times. The chain employs TRBV4-2 and TRBJ2-7; D may be TRBD1 (6 bases). This CDR3 has 16 amino acids. Germline assignment: CDR1 LGHNA and CDR2 YNFKEQ. Trimming removed 3 bases from V and 2 bases from J, with 17 bases in between. Here the CDR3 reads CASSQGALQEAYEQYF. CDR3 coding DNA: TGTGCCAGCAGCCAGGGGGCTTTACAGGAGGCCTACGAGCAGTACTTC.

V gene TRBV20-1 combines with J gene TRBJ2-1; 8 positions agree with TRBD1. There are 13 residues in the CDR3. From germline, CDR1 is DFQATT and CDR2 SNEGSKA (reference sequence). Germline trimming cut 1 base from V and 7 bases from J; bases unmatched to any gene: 3. The CDR3 loop is CSARGTGRNEQFF. CDR3 sequence (DNA): TGCAGTGCTAGAGGGACAGGGCGGAATGAGCAGTTCTTC.

The gene calls are TRBV11-1 and TRBJ2-3; D is undetermined. Trimming stripped 6 bases from V and 5 bases from J, with 15 bases between. Germline V gives CDR1 SGHAT, CDR2 FQDESV (reference sequence). This CDR3 has 14 amino acids. Here the CDR3 reads CASSSYISQDTQYF. As DNA, the CDR3 is TGTGCCAGCAGTTCCTATATTAGCCAAGATACGCAGTATTTT.

The chain joins TRBV6-5 to TRBJ2-5; the D gene is possibly TRBD1 (6 bases). With 4 bases removed from V and 2 bases from J, the gap between germline ends came to 14 bases. Per germline, CDR1 MNHEY and CDR2 SVGAGI. This CDR3 region has 15 residues. CDR3 region: CASSLQGAIQETQYF. CDR3 in DNA: TGTGCCAGCAGTTTACAGGGAGCTATACAAGAGACCCAGTACTTC.

The V call is TRBV27, the J call TRBJ1-6; possible D gene TRBD1, 5 bases. Germline V gives CDR1 MNHEY, CDR2 SMNVEV (reference sequence). Deletions cut 4 bases from V and 5 bases from J, with 12 bases between. The CDR3 loop spans 15 amino acids. The CDR3 DNA follows: TGTGCCAGCAGTTGGGACCCGGCGGATAATTCACCCCTCCACTTT. This gives the protein CASSWDPADNSPLHF.

In this sample, this clonotype turned up a few times. This rearrangement joins TRBV5-5 to TRBJ2-7; 7 bases fit TRBD1. The CDR3 sequence is 14 residues long. CDR1 and CDR2 from the germline V gene are SGHKS and YYEKEE (reference sequence). V gave up 4 bases and J gave up 0 bases; unmatched junction bases: 4. CDR3: CASSGWDSSYEQYF. CDR3 sequence (DNA): TGTGCCAGCAGCGGGTGGGACAGCTCCTACGAGCAGTACTTC.

There are a few counts of this clonotype. V gene TRBV4-2 combines with J gene TRBJ2-2, with TRBD2 identical over 10 bases. The CDR3 extends over 16 amino acids. The germline V gene has CDR1 LGHNA and CDR2 YNFKEQ. J lost 3 bases, V lost 2 bases, and 3 bases had no gene match. The CDR3 DNA reads TGTGCCAGCAGCCAACGAACTAGCGGGGACACCGGGGAGCTGTTTTTT. Translation gives CASSQRTSGDTGELFF.

This clonotype was seen a handful of times. The rearrangement links TRBV12-3 or TRBV12-4 to TRBJ1-1; a weak D match, TRBD1 (5 bases). With 3 bases removed from V and 5 bases from J, the gap between germline ends came to 13 bases. CDR3 size: 14 residues. The CDR3 region has the DNA TGTGCCAGCAGTTTGAGGGGCCAGAGAACTGAAGCTTTCTTT. It is translated as CASSLRGQRTEAFF.

This chain connects TRBV9 to TRBJ2-3; no reliable D call. The CDR3 contains 15 residues. V was pared by 3 bases and J by 0 bases, with 11 bases between. Germline V lookup: CDR1 SGDLS, CDR2 YYNGEE. This CDR3 reads CASSAGITSTDTQYF. DNA for the CDR3: TGTGCCAGCAGCGCTGGGATTACTAGCACAGATACGCAGTATTTT.

This clonotype has only a few counts. The V call is TRBV2, the J call TRBJ2-5; D tentatively reads TRBD1 or TRBD2 (6 bases each). CDR1 and CDR2 (germline): SNHLY, FYNNEI. V lost 4 bases and J lost 5, with 17 bases in between. The CDR3 has 15 residues. This CDR3 is CASSVLGGVWETQYF. CDR3 sequence (DNA): TGTGCCAGCAGTGTTTTGGGGGGCGTATGGGAGACCCAGTACTTC.

This clonotype was counted many times. The chain employs TRBV12-3 or TRBV12-4 and TRBJ1-6, with 9 bases lining up with TRBD1. After removal of 5 bases from V and 0 bases from J, the junction contained 8 bases not matched to a gene. CDR3 length equals 18 residues. CDR3 DNA sequence: TGTGCCAGCAGTCCCGGGGGGACAGGGAGCTCCTATAATTCACCCCTCCACTTT. This gives the protein CASSPGGTGSSYNSPLHF.

Many counts were recorded for this clonotype. CDR3: CASSLWGSYNEQFF. The CDR3 DNA sequence: TGTGCCAGCAGCTTGTGGGGTAGCTACAATGAGCAGTTCTTC. This rearrangement joins TRBV5-6 to TRBJ2-1; D call uncertain. V dropped 1 base and J dropped 3 bases, with 8 bases sitting between them. Germline loops: CDR1 SGHDT, CDR2 YYEEEE. This CDR3 contains 14 residues.

This clonotype has more than one count but fewer than ten. The J gene is TRBJ2-7, the V gene TRBV7-8, with a possible D match to TRBD1 (6 bases). This CDR3 region has 16 residues. The germline V and J ends were trimmed by 1 base and 2 bases, with 15 bases remaining between them. Germline CDR1 reads SGHVS; CDR2 reads FQNEAQ. The CDR3 region is CASSLDRRTETYEQYF. The CDR3 nucleotides read TGTGCCAGCAGCTTAGATCGACGGACAGAAACCTACGAGCAGTACTTC.

This clonotype came up a few times. CDR3 DNA: TGTGCCAGCAGACGGACGAACACTGAAGCTTTCTTT. Its protein is CASRRTNTEAFF. V and J are TRBV27 and TRBJ1-1; D gene uncertain. This CDR3 has 12 residues. Germline V lookup: CDR1 MNHEY, CDR2 SMNVEV (reference sequence). Trimming removed 6 bases at V and 1 base at J, with 6 bases between.

This clonotype was seen repeatedly, ten times or more. V gene TRBV12-3 or TRBV12-4 combines with J gene TRBJ2-3, with D uncertain. V lost 4 bases and J 2 bases, leaving 10 bases between the germline ends. The CDR3 is 14 residues long. The DNA of the CDR3 is TGTGCCAGCAGTTCTGTAGGTTTCACAGATACGCAGTATTTT. Translating gives CASSSVGFTDTQYF.

This clonotype was seen ten or more times. This chain joins TRBV4-3 and TRBJ2-1, with no clear D. Trimming removed 0 bases at V and 0 bases at J, with 6 bases between. This CDR3 comprises 15 residues. The germline V gene encodes CDR1 LGHNA and CDR2 YSLEER. The CDR3 DNA reads TGCGCCAGCAGCCAAGATAAGGCCTCCTACAATGAGCAGTTCTTC. Its translation: CASSQDKASYNEQFF.